The clone carrying this T cell receptor beta chain was observed at least ten times. The antigen remains undetermined. The data were taken from a study of T-cell reconstitution after alpha-beta-depleted transplantation in children. Unique molecular identifiers were incorporated into the prepared TCRbeta library. TCRdb re-analysed the PCR reads in MiXCR, keeping a single row per CDR3 protein. The sample records about 150,000 distinct CDR3 sequences, roughly 10% being singletons. Study-wide findings and caveats: After one year, T-cell counts and TCRbeta diversity mostly came from new T cells. By about two months after transplant, alpha-beta T cells reportedly arose from several hundred graft clones that had expanded. Surviving recipient T cells and thymic progenitors accounted for the high day-60 TCRbeta diversity observed in some patients.

Germline assignment: CDR1 LGHDT and CDR2 YNNKEL (reference sequence). V shed 5 bases, J shed 5 bases, and the junction held 3 bases outside the gene matches. The CDR3 loop spans 12 amino acids. This TCR was sampled from a boy aged 2-15 years with acute myeloid leukemia, due to receive a stem cell transplant. The sample consisted of PBMCs, taken before TCRalphabeta/CD19-depleted stem cell transplant. The rearrangement links TRBV3-1 to TRBJ2-7; TRBD1 matches 7 bases. CDR3 in DNA: TGTGCCAGCAGCGGTGACAGGGACGAGCAGTACTTC. This sequence encodes CASSGDRDEQYF.